The present T cell receptor beta chain was sequenced within a study of T cells in Graves' hyperthyroidism and ophthalmopathy. The sample holds many counts of this clonotype. The junction had 13 bases not matched to a gene; V was cut back by 3 bases and J by 5 bases. The germline V gene has CDR1 SNHLY and CDR2 FYNNEI. This CDR3 contains 17 residues. What was amplified from RNA transcripts were TCR beta CDR3 regions. During a first-round RT-PCR of the TCR CDR3, the HTBI primer set was used. TCRdb analysed the multiplex PCR reads with MiXCR anew, one entry per CDR3 protein. The sample lists around 520,000 distinct CDR3 sequences; 13% to 15% were seen once.

This receptor was identified in a woman aged 18-30 years with Graves' hyperthyroidism. The rearrangement links TRBV2 to TRBJ2-5; TRBD1 agrees at 9 bases. Sequenced input: blood. CDR3 nucleotides: TGTGCCAGCAGTGAGGGGTCACAGGGGGCGTTCAAGGAGACCCAGTACTTC. Translating it yields CASSEGSQGAFKETQYF.